These 5 T cell receptor beta chains originate from one sample sequenced in a study of blood T cell repertoires in COVID-19. TCRdb's table, derived via immunoSEQ multiplex PCR, lists solely in-frame clones and lacks some. The profile shows some 220,000 clones, around 80% of them singletons. The sequencing input was peripheral blood. These TCRs come from a human donor in a cohort sampled during active COVID-19.

This clone appeared many times. This chain joins TRBV7-9 and TRBJ2-1; no clear D gene. Per the germline V gene, CDR1 is SEHNR and CDR2 is FQNEAQ (reference sequence). The CDR3 extends over 14 amino acids. V was shortened by 0 bases and J by 5 bases, with 8 bases between the two germline ends. CDR3 sequence reads: CASSLAQYHNEQFF. The CDR3 coding sequence is TGTGCCAGCAGCTTAGCACAGTATCACAATGAGCAGTTCTTC.

At least ten counts were recorded for this clone. The V gene is TRBV9, the J gene TRBJ1-2; no reliable D call. The CDR3 totals 18 residues. The germline CDR1 and CDR2 sequences are SGDLS and YYNGEE. Trimming left V 2 bases short and J 3 bases short, with 23 bases between. CDR3: CASSVDIGGTTQDYGYTF. DNA of the CDR3: TGTGCCAGCAGCGTCGACATAGGTGGAACCACTCAAGACTATGGCTACACCTTC.

The V call is TRBV3-1 (or the pseudogene TRBV3-2), the J call TRBJ1-2, with D hard to call. CDR1 is LGHDT, CDR2 YNNKEL, per germline (reference sequence). This CDR3 has 13 residues. The V and J ends lost 3 bases and 6 bases respectively, with 11 bases between them. CDR3 coding DNA: TGTGCCAGCAGCCAGAGGGAGGGCGATGGCTACACCTTC. Translated, it gives CASSQREGDGYTF.

A note on this clone: The same CDR3 can be traced to other DNA sequences in this sample. V usage is TRBV7-9 and J usage is TRBJ1-1; 10 bases map to TRBD1. V shed 4 bases and J 8 bases; nucleotides not matched to a gene: 4. The V gene's germline CDR1 is SEHNR and CDR2 FQNEAQ (reference sequence). This CDR3 comprises 13 residues. The CDR3 DNA reads TGTGCCAGCAGCTCGGGACAGGGGACCGAAGCTTTCTTT. The encoded protein is CASSSGQGTEAFF. Based on the CDR3 plus reference TRBV7-9 and TRBJ1-1, the full variable domain is DTGVSQNPRHKITKRGQNVTFRCDPISEHNRLYWYRQTLGQGPEFLTYFQNEAQLEKSRLLSDRFSAERPKGSFSTLEIQRTEQGDSAMYLCASSSGQGTEAFFGQGTRLTVV.

This chain connects TRBV27 to TRBJ2-7, with 8 nucleotides matching TRBD1. After removal of 4 bases from V and 6 bases from J, the junction contained 5 bases not matched to a gene. CDR1 is MNHEY and CDR2 is SMNVEV in the germline V gene (reference sequence). The CDR3 sequence is 13 residues long. CDR3 DNA sequence: TGTGCCAGCAGTTCAAACAGGGGGGCCGAGCAGTACTTC. Amino acid sequence: CASSSNRGAEQYF.